This T cell receptor (beta chain) derives from a study of beta chain features in type 1 diabetes. Study-level information: Researchers looked at about 110 million sorted cells across all samples. Study-level points and caveats: Within each of all four CD4+ subsets, Type 1 diabetes patients had TCRB CDR3s that were moderately but significantly shorter. More deletions and fewer insertions at VDJ junctions were seen in type 1 diabetes patients. Any HLA effect on TCRB rearrangement was left unresolved by small sub-analyses.

In total, each donor contributed a single heparinised blood draw that averaged around 120 mL. The sequenced template was cDNA made from the entire isolated RNA. Assay: immunoSEQ multiplex PCR; the TCRdb copy retains only in-frame clones and omits some. This repertoire shows roughly 180,000 clones, around 8% found once; its top ten account for about 1%. The germline gives CDR1 GTSNPN, CDR2 SVGIG (reference sequence). The CDR3 covers 13 residues. After removal of 1 base from V and 7 bases from J, the junction contained 7 bases not matched to a gene. A remark on this clone: Its specificity is unknown.

The sequencing input was central memory CD4+ T cells from blood. J is TRBJ2-7 and V is TRBV30; 7 bases agree with TRBD1. This sequence originates from a woman in her thirties or forties with type 1 diabetes. The CDR3 here is CAWSGDSSTEQYF. The CDR3 DNA is TGTGCCTGGAGTGGGGACAGTTCTACGGAGCAGTACTTC. Full variable domain (rest looked up from reference TRBV30 and TRBJ2-7): SQTIHQWPATLVQPVGSPLSLECTVEGTSNPNLYWYRQAAGRGLQLLFYSVGIGQISSEVPQNLSASRPQDRQFILSSKKLLLSDSGFYLCAWSGDSSTEQYFGPGTRLTVT.